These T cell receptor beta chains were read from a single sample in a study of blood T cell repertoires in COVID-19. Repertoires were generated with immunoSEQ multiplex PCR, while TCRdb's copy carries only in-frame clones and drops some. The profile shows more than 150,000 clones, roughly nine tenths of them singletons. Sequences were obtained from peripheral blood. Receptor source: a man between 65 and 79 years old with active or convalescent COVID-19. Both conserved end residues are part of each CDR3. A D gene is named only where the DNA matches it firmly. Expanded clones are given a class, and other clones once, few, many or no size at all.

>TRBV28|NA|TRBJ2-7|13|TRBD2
TGTGCCAGCAGTTTAGGGAGGGCCGGGGGGCAGTACTTC
CASSLGRAGGQYF
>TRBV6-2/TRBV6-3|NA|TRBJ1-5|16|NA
TGTGCCAGCAGTTACTCTCTTTCGAGGAGAAATCAGCCCCAGCATTTT
CASSYSLSRRNQPQHF
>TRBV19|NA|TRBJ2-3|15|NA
TGTGCCAGTAGTATCGGCAGGGGTCAGGCAGATACGCAGTATTTT
CASSIGRGQADTQYF
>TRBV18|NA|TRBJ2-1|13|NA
TGTGCCAGCTCACCACCGGGGCTCAATGAGCAGTTCTTC
CASSPPGLNEQFF
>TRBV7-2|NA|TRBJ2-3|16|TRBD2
TGTGCCAGCAGCGGTAGCGGGAGTACTAGCACAGATACGCAGTATTTT
CASSGSGSTSTDTQYF
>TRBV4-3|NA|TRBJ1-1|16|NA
TGCGCCAGCAGCCAAGTTGGGACATACCTAAACACTGAAGCTTTCTTT
CASSQVGTYLNTEAFF
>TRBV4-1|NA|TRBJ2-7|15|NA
TGCGCCAGCAGCCAAGATCCTTTCTTCGGGAACGAGCAGTACTTC
CASSQDPFFGNEQYF
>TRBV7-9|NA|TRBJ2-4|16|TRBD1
TGTGCCAGCAGCCATTCCCGGACAGGGGTCAAAAACATTCAGTACTTC
CASSHSRTGVKNIQYF
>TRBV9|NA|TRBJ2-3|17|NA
TGTGCCAGCAGCGTATTTGGAGCGGATCTTAGCACAGATACGCAGTATTTT
CASSVFGADLSTDTQYF
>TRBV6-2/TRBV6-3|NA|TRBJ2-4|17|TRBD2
TGTGCCAGCAGTTACTCTAGCGGGGGCTTAGCCAAAAACATTCAGTACTTC
CASSYSSGGLAKNIQYF
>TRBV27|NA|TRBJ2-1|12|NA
TGTGCCAGCAGTTCCCTGGGGCATGAGCAGTTCTTC
CASSSLGHEQFF
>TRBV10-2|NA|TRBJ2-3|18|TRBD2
TGCGCCAGCAAAAGAAAAGCGGGAGAAATAGGCGGACCAGATACGCAGTATTTT
CASKRKAGEIGGPDTQYF
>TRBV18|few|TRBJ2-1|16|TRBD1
TGTGCCAGCTCATTCGCAGGGGGCACATCCTACAATGAGCAGTTCTTC
CASSFAGGTSYNEQFF
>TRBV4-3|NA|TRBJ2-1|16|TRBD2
TGCGCCAGCAGCCAAGGTATTAGCGGGAGTGCTCATGAGCAGTTCTTC
CASSQGISGSAHEQFF
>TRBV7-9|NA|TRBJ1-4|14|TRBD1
TGTGCCAGCAGCCTGGGACAGGGGGCGGAAAAACTGTTTTTT
CASSLGQGAEKLFF
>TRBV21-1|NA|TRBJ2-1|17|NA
TGTGCCAGCAGCACCCCAACCCCGGGACTAGCGCGGCATGAGCAGTTCTTC
CASSTPTPGLARHEQFF
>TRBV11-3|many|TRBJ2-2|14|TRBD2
TGTGCCAGCAGCTGGACTAGCGGGGCCGGGGAGCTGTTTTTT
CASSWTSGAGELFF
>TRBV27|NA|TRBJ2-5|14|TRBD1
TGTGCCAGCAGGGGACAGACTAAAAAGGAGACCCAGTACTTC
CASRGQTKKETQYF
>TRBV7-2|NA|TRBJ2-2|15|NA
TGTGCCAGCAGAATTATGACTTTGAACACCGGGGAGCTGTTTTTT
CASRIMTLNTGELFF
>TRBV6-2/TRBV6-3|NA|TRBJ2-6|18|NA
TGTGCCAGCAGTGGGAGGACGGGCTCAATCTCTGGGGCCAACGTCCTGACTTTC
CASSGRTGSISGANVLTF
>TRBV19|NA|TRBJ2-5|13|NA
TGTGCCAGTAGTATCCAGTATGGTGAGACCCAGTACTTC
CASSIQYGETQYF
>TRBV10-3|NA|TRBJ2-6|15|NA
TGTGCCATCAGTAACCAGGGGTCTGGGGCCAACGTCCTGACTTTC
CAISNQGSGANVLTF
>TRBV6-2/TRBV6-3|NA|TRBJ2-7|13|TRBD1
TGTGCCAGCAGTTGGGGACAGGGCTACGAGCAGTACTTC
CASSWGQGYEQYF
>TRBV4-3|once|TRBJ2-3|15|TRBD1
TGCGCCAGCAGCCTAGACAGGGTCAGCACAGATACGCAGTATTTT
CASSLDRVSTDTQYF
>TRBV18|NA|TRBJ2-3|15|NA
TGTGCCAGCTCACCAGCTTCGGGAAGCACAGATACGCAGTATTTT
CASSPASGSTDTQYF
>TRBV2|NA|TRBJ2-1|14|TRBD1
TGTGCCAGCAGTGAAGGGACAGGGGTCGGGGAGCAGTTCTTC
CASSEGTGVGEQFF
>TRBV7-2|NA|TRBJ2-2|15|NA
TGTGCCAGCAGCCCCGGACACAGGGTTCCCGGGGAGCTGTTTTTT
CASSPGHRVPGELFF
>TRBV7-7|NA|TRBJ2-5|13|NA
TGTGCCAGCAGCTTAGCATTTCTGGAGACCCAGTACTTC
CASSLAFLETQYF
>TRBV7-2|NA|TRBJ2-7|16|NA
TGTGCCAGCAGCTTCCTAGCATCGGACCGTACCTACGAGCAGTACTTC
CASSFLASDRTYEQYF
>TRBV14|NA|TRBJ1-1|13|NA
TGTGCCAGCAGCCAACAGCAGGCCACTGAAGCTTTCTTT
CASSQQQATEAFF
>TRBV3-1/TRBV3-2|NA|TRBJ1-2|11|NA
TGTGCCAGCAGCCAAGCAGAGGGTTACACCTTC
CASSQAEGYTF
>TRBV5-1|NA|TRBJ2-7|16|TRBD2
TGCGCCAGCAGCCTAACCGGGACTAGCGGATACTACGAGCAGTACTTC
CASSLTGTSGYYEQYF
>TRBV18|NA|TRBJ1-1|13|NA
TGTGCCAGCTCCCTTCGGGGAGACACTGAAGCTTTCTTT
CASSLRGDTEAFF
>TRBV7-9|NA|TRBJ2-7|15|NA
TGTGCCAGCAGCTTAGTAACAGACCTCTCCTACGAGCAGTACTTC
CASSLVTDLSYEQYF
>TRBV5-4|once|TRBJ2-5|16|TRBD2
TGTGCCAGCAGACAAGGGGCTAGCGGGGGCCAAGAGACCCAGTACTTC
CASRQGASGGQETQYF
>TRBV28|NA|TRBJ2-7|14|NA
TGTGCCAGCAGTTTTGGGCATCGGTCATACGAGCAGTACTTC
CASSFGHRSYEQYF
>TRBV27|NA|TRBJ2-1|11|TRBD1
TGTGCCAGCAGTCAGACAGGGGTCCAGTTCTTC
CASSQTGVQFF
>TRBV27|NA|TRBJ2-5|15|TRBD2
TGTGCCAGCAGTTTCTCAGGACGAGGCGGGGGGACCCAGTACTTC
CASSFSGRGGGTQYF
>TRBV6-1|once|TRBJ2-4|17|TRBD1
TGTGCCAGCAGTGACACCCGACAGGGTTGGGCCAAAAACATTCAGTACTTC
CASSDTRQGWAKNIQYF
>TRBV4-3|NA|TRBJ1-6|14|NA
TGCGCCAGCAGCCGAACAGGAGAGAATTCACCCCTCCACTTT
CASSRTGENSPLHF
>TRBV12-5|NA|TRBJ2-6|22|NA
TGTGCTAGTGGTTTGGTACTCGGTCATGCAAACAGGCCTTTCTCTGGGGCCAACGTCCTGACTTTC
CASGLVLGHANRPFSGANVLTF
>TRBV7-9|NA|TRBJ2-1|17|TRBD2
TGTGCCAGCAGCTTTCACCTCGGGAGACTAGCGGGGGGGCAGGAGTTCTTC
CASSFHLGRLAGGQEFF
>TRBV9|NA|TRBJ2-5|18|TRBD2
TGTGCCAGCAGTGAACGTAGCCAGACTAGCGGGAGGGCGGAGACCCAGTACTTC
CASSERSQTSGRAETQYF
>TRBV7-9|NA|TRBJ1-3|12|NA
TGTGCCAGCAGCTTTCAGGAAAACACCATATATTTT
CASSFQENTIYF
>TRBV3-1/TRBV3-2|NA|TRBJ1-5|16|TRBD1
TGTGCCAGCAGCCAGCCCGGGACAGGGGGTAATCAGCCCCAGCATTTT
CASSQPGTGGNQPQHF
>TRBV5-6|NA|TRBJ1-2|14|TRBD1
TGTGCCAGCAGCTTGGAGGGGGCGGTTTATGGCTACACCTTC
CASSLEGAVYGYTF
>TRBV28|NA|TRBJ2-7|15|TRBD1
TGTGCCAGCAGTTCCACAGGGGCAATATCCTACGAGCAGTACTTC
CASSSTGAISYEQYF
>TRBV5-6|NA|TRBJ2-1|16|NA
TGTGCCAGCAGCTTGGAGGGGCCCATCATCTACAATGAGCAGTTCTTC
CASSLEGPIIYNEQFF
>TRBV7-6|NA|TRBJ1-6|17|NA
TGTGCCAGCAGCCCAAGACGGACAGACACCTATAATTCACCCCTCCACTTT
CASSPRRTDTYNSPLHF
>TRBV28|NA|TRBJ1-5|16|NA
TGTGCCAGCAGTACTATTAGGCCGGGGAGCAATCAGCCCCAGCATTTT
CASSTIRPGSNQPQHF
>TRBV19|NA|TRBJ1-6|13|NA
TGTGCCAGTAGTGAGACGGAGGGTTCACCCCTCCACTTT
CASSETEGSPLHF
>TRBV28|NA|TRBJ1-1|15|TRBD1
TGTGCCAGCAGTCTACGACAGGGATGGGTCACTGAAGCTTTCTTT
CASSLRQGWVTEAFF
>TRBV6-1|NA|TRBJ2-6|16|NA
TGTGCCAGCAGTGAGCGGCAGAACTCTGGGGCCAACGTCCTGACTTTC
CASSERQNSGANVLTF
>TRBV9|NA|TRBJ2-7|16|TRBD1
TGTGCCAGCAGCGTAGAAGCCGGACAGGGACCCTACGAGCAGTACTTC
CASSVEAGQGPYEQYF
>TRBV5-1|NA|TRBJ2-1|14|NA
TGCGCCAGCAGCTTGAGCAGCAGGATGAATGAGCAGTTCTTC
CASSLSSRMNEQFF
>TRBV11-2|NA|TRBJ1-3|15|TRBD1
TGTGCCAGCAGCTTACAGGGGGCTTCTGGAAACACCATATATTTT
CASSLQGASGNTIYF